Included here is one T cell receptor beta chain sequence, with context. This specimen belongs to a study of OX40 agonist ivuxolimab in advanced cancers. This CDR3 has 17 residues. With 5 bases clipped from V and 6 bases from J, the junction kept 16 bases outside the gene matches. Germline V gives CDR1 SGHTA, CDR2 FQGTGA. Libraries were prepared by immunoSEQ multiplex PCR; TCRdb keeps only in-frame clonotypes and omits some of them. The sample includes approximately 58,000 clones, around 86% of them seen just once. Source: CD4+ or CD8+ T cells sorted from blood, taken in a trial of the OX40 agonist ivuxolimab. V usage is TRBV7-3 and J usage is TRBJ2-3, with TRBD2 matching 8 bases. The sequence came from an adult with an advanced solid tumor such as melanoma, head and neck, liver or kidney cancer. Here the CDR3 DNA reads TGTGCCAGCAGCCCCCGTCCCGGGACTAGTGGTGCCGATACGCAGTATTTT. Encoded protein: CASSPRPGTSGADTQYF.